This T cell receptor (beta chain) was recovered during a study of blood T cell repertoires in COVID-19. Study-wide background: T cells, B-cell-depleted T cells, or PBMCs provided the cDNA or gDNA that served as material.

This clone was picked up one time. Sequencing was performed with immunoSEQ multiplex PCR; in TCRdb, only in-frame clones are kept and a portion is missing. The sample shows roughly 180,000 clones, 85% of them seen only once. The receptor was isolated from a woman aged 60-75 years with acute or convalescent COVID-19. The sequenced sample was peripheral blood.

CDR3 nucleotides: TGTGCCAGCAGCGACTCTTTGGGGACCCAGTACTTC. Protein sequence: CASSDSLGTQYF. The chain links TRBV2 to TRBJ2-5; D not resolved. CDR3 length equals 12 residues. CDR1 and CDR2 (germline): SNHLY, FYNNEI. Deletions cut 6 bases from V and 7 bases from J, with 12 bases between.